This T cell receptor beta chain was documented in a study of cytomegalovirus exposure and HLA in healthy donors. PCR employed 60 Vbeta and 13 Jbeta primers. Methods used by the authors: Tens of millions of unique TCR beta chains, about 11 million of them shared, were counted by a later analysis. Data came from immunoSEQ multiplex PCR; TCRdb stores just in-frame clones and leaves some out. V and J calls and clone size are those listed in that table; D and trimming were worked out from the DNA. The sample contains 120,000 or so clones, about four fifths of which appear only once. This CDR3 comprises 13 residues. From germline, CDR1 is LGHNT and CDR2 FRNRAP. V shed 6 bases and J 4 bases; nucleotides not matched to a gene: 1.

Sequencing used PBMCs. The sequence was obtained from a woman younger than 30 in good health and CMV-seronegative. J is TRBJ2-1 and V is TRBV12-5, with 9 bases that match TRBD2. The CDR3 bases are TGTGCTAGTGGCAGCGGGGGGTACAATGAGCAGTTCTTC. This gives the protein CASGSGGYNEQFF.